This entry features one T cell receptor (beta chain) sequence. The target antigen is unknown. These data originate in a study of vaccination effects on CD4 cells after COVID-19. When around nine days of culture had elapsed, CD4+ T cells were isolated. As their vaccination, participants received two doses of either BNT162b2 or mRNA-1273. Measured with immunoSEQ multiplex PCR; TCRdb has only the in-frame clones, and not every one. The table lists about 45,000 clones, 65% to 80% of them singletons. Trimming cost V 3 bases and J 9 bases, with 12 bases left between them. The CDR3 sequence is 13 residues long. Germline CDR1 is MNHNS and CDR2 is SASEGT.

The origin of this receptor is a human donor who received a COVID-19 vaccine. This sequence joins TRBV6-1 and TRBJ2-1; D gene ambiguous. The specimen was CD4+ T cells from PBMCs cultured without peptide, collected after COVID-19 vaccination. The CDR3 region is CASSDAAYGEQFF. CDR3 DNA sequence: TGTGCCAGCAGTGATGCGGCTTACGGTGAGCAGTTCTTC.